The clone carrying this T cell receptor (beta chain) was found a few times. Its antigen remains unidentified. V shed 2 bases, J shed 0 bases, and the junction held 10 bases outside the gene matches. The CDR3 is made up of 20 amino acids. The TCRbeta library was prepared with unique molecular identifiers. Each CDR3 protein gets one entry after TCRdb re-called the PCR reads with MiXCR. The sample yields 400,000 to 550,000 distinct CDR3 sequences, roughly a tenth seen once. This entry belongs to a study of T-cell reconstitution after alpha-beta-depleted transplantation in children. The study's findings and limits: At day 60, the high TCRbeta diversity found in some patients originated from recipient T cells and thymic progenitors that had survived. T-cell numbers and diversity, one year after transplant, stemmed largely from T cells that were newly produced. After transplant, at about two months, alpha-beta T cells were reportedly derived from several hundred expanded graft clones.

The sequence was collected from a child aged 2-15 years with inherited bone marrow failure, due to receive a stem cell transplant. The rearrangement joins TRBV12-3 or TRBV12-4 to TRBJ2-6, with 10 positions matching TRBD2. Sample: PBMCs, taken before TCRalphabeta/CD19-depleted stem cell transplant. The CDR3: CASSLKASGSITSGANVLTF. In DNA form, the CDR3 reads TGTGCCAGCAGTTTAAAGGCTAGCGGGAGTATAACCTCTGGGGCCAACGTCCTGACTTTC.